These 18 T cell receptor beta chains were all obtained from the same sample, sequenced in a study of T cell responses to AZD1222 COVID-19 vaccine. Sequencing was performed with immunoSEQ multiplex PCR; in TCRdb, only in-frame clones are kept and a portion is missing. The repertoire includes 140,000 to 150,000 clones, roughly 88% of them detected once, and about 16% sits in the top ten. The sequenced sample was peripheral blood, obtained on day 0 of AZD1222 vaccination. These receptors were collected from an adult in good health.

The chain couples TRBV7-9 to TRBJ2-1; D uncertain. Germline values: CDR1 SEHNR, CDR2 FQNEAQ (reference sequence). V dropped 1 base and J dropped 4 bases, with 11 bases sitting between them. There are 15 residues in the CDR3. Here the CDR3 DNA reads TGTGCCAGCAGCTTAGTATTAGCCCGGTACAATGAGCAGTTCTTC. It specifies CASSLVLARYNEQFF.

V usage is TRBV4-2 and J usage is TRBJ2-3; D is uncertain. Germline loops: CDR1 LGHNA, CDR2 YNFKEQ. Trimming removed 1 base from V and 6 bases from J, with 5 bases in between. This CDR3 is 12 amino acids long. CDR3 bases: TGTGCCAGCAGCCAAGGTGCGGATACGCAGTATTTT. Its translation: CASSQGADTQYF.

The chain recombines TRBV14 with TRBJ2-7; 11 bases align to TRBD1. Germline loops: CDR1 SGHDN, CDR2 FVKESK. The CDR3 is 13 amino acids. After removal of 5 bases from V and 3 bases from J, the junction contained 0 bases not matched to a gene. CDR3 coding DNA: TGTGCCAGCAGCGGGACAGGGGGCTACGAGCAGTACTTC. The encoded protein is CASSGTGGYEQYF.

The chain joins TRBV30 to TRBJ2-7; 8 bases line up with TRBD1. Trimming at V came to 3 bases and at J to 4 bases, leaving 8 bases not matched to a gene. The CDR3 has 14 amino acids. Germline values: CDR1 GTSNPN, CDR2 SVGIG (reference sequence). CDR3 residues: CAWRDTGTGYEQYF. The CDR3 coding sequence is TGTGCCTGGAGAGACACCGGGACAGGATACGAGCAGTACTTC.

The chain has TRBV7-9 and TRBJ1-3; 9 nucleotides match TRBD1. CDR1 and CDR2 from the germline V gene are SEHNR and FQNEAQ (reference sequence). The CDR3 is 14 residues long. Losses at the gene ends were 6 bases for V and 4 bases for J; bases not matched to a gene: 4. The CDR3 loop is CASRPQGAGNTIYF. DNA for the CDR3: TGTGCCAGCAGGCCACAGGGGGCGGGAAACACCATATATTTT.

This clone has just one count. V usage is TRBV7-2 and J usage is TRBJ1-1; TRBD1 matches at 9 bases. CDR1 SGHTA and CDR2 FQGNSA come from the germline V gene. The CDR3 totals 18 residues. Losses at the gene ends were 2 bases for V and 6 bases for J; bases not matched to a gene: 16. CDR3 protein: CASSLTRTQQGARPEAFF. The CDR3 nucleotides read TGTGCCAGCAGCTTAACGCGTACTCAACAGGGGGCGCGACCTGAAGCTTTCTTT.

The chain carries TRBV7-6 and TRBJ1-5; D possibly corresponds to TRBD1 (5 bases). The CDR3 is 13 residues long. V lost 5 bases, J lost 6 bases, and 11 bases lay in between. The germline V gene encodes CDR1 SGHVS and CDR2 FNYEAQ. The CDR3 DNA follows: TGTGCCAGCAGCCTCGGGGGGGGTCAGCCCCAGCATTTT. Its protein product is CASSLGGGQPQHF.

The chain is built from TRBV11-2 and TRBJ2-2, with D perhaps being TRBD1 or TRBD2 (5 bases each). The CDR3 sequence is 16 residues long. Germline CDR1 and CDR2: SGHAT and FQNNGV. Trimming removed 7 bases from V and 7 bases from J, with 22 bases in between. The chain's CDR3 is CASKRIRGRTGGELFF. CDR3 DNA sequence: TGTGCCAGCAAACGTATCCGGGGACGGACGGGCGGGGAGCTGTTTTTT.

The gene calls are TRBV10-3 and TRBJ1-5; 7 nucleotides agree with TRBD1. CDR1 ENHRY and CDR2 SYGVKD come from the germline V gene. Germline trimming cut 3 bases from V and 0 bases from J; bases unmatched to any gene: 5. This CDR3 comprises 16 residues. The CDR3: CAISDRTGVSNQPQHF. CDR3 DNA: TGTGCCATCAGTGATAGGACAGGAGTTAGCAATCAGCCCCAGCATTTT.

V is TRBV4-2 and J is TRBJ2-1, with TRBD2 matching 7 bases. The CDR3 covers 18 residues. The V gene end was trimmed by 1 base and the J gene end by 0 bases; junction bases not matched to a gene: 9. Germline V lookup: CDR1 LGHNA, CDR2 YNFKEQ. CDR3 bases: TGTGCCAGCAGCCAAGGGCCCCCTACGGGGGGCTCCTACAATGAGCAGTTCTTC. It codes for CASSQGPPTGGSYNEQFF.

This chain connects TRBV19 to TRBJ1-2, with a tentative D call TRBD1 (6 bases). The length of the CDR3 is 15 residues. Germline loops: CDR1 LNHDA, CDR2 SQIVND (reference sequence). Trimming removed 6 bases at V and 7 bases at J, with 21 bases between. The DNA for the CDR3 is TGTGCCAGTAGCCGGGCCGGGAACAGGGACGGTGGCTACACCTTC. It yields the protein CASSRAGNRDGGYTF. Filled out from reference TRBV19 and TRBJ1-2, the complete variable domain reads DGGITQSPKYLFRKEGQNVTLSCEQNLNHDAMYWYRQDPGQGLRLIYYSQIVNDFQKGDIAEGYSVSREKKESFPLTVTSAQKNPTAFYLCASSRAGNRDGGYTFGSGTRLTVV.

This chain connects TRBV7-3 to TRBJ2-2; the match to TRBD2 covers 9 bases. Trimming at V came to 5 bases and at J to 6 bases, leaving 10 bases not matched to a gene. The CDR3 totals 16 residues. Germline-derived CDR1 and CDR2 are SGHTA and FQGTGA. CDR3 amino acids: CASSPIAGAPPGELFF. The CDR3 DNA follows: TGTGCCAGCAGCCCGATAGCGGGGGCCCCCCCCGGGGAGCTGTTTTTT. Variable domain in full (rest from reference TRBV7-3 and TRBJ2-2): GAGVSQTPSNKVTEKGKYVELRCDPISGHTALYWYRQSLGQGPEFLIYFQGTGAADDSGLPNDRFFAVRPEGSVSTLKIQRTERGDSAVYLCASSPIAGAPPGELFFGEGSRLTVL.

The genes are TRBV2 and TRBJ2-1; the D call may be TRBD1 or TRBD2 (5 bases each). V was clipped by 7 bases and J by 5 bases, with 15 bases between them. Germline V gives CDR1 SNHLY, CDR2 FYNNEI. This CDR3 region has 14 residues. The CDR3, as DNA: TGTGCCAGCAACATGCTGGGACCAAACAATGAGCAGTTCTTC. Its protein is CASNMLGPNNEQFF.

The chain has TRBV30 and TRBJ1-5; D is perhaps TRBD1 (6 bases). CDR1 GTSNPN and CDR2 SVGIG come from the germline V gene (reference sequence). Trimming took 1 base from V and 0 from J, leaving 13 bases between them. This CDR3 is built from 16 residues. The CDR3 protein is CAWSADSQYSNQPQHF. The CDR3 DNA reads TGTGCCTGGAGTGCGGACAGTCAATATAGCAATCAGCCCCAGCATTTT.

The J gene is TRBJ2-4, the V gene TRBV19, with D tentatively TRBD1 (6 bases). The CDR3 spans 15 residues. Trimming took off 5 bases at V and 9 bases at J, with 20 bases between the two ends. The germline V gene has CDR1 LNHDA and CDR2 SQIVND (reference sequence). The CDR3 region is CASSRRGQKEGIQYF. DNA of the CDR3: TGTGCCAGTAGTCGTAGGGGACAAAAAGAAGGCATTCAGTACTTC.

The chain carries TRBV15 and TRBJ2-3; D is unclear. The CDR3 sequence is 13 residues long. Germline loops: CDR1 LNHNV, CDR2 YYDKDF (reference sequence). V lost 6 bases to trimming and J lost 3 bases, with 10 bases between them. The CDR3 region has the DNA TGTGCCACCAGTAAGATCGGGACAGATACGCAGTATTTT. Translated, it gives CATSKIGTDTQYF. Full variable domain (missing parts from reference TRBV15 and TRBJ2-3): DAMVIQNPRYQVTQFGKPVTLSCSQTLNHNVMYWYQQKSSQAPKLLFHYYDKDFNNEADTPDNFQSRRPNTSFCFLDIRSPGLGDTAMYLCATSKIGTDTQYFGPGTRLTVL.

The chain joins TRBV9 to TRBJ1-5; D not certain. The CDR3 totals 12 residues. Deletions cut 0 bases from V and 5 bases from J, with 3 bases between. Germline assignment: CDR1 SGDLS and CDR2 YYNGEE. The CDR3 reads CASSVGDQPQHF. The CDR3 nucleotides read TGTGCCAGCAGCGTAGGGGATCAGCCCCAGCATTTT.

This clone showed up just once. Other DNA sequences of this sample code for an identical CDR3. This chain joins TRBV6-1 and TRBJ1-4; a weak D match, TRBD1 (5 bases). This CDR3 is built from 15 residues. Germline V gene sequence: CDR1 MNHNS, CDR2 SASEGT. Trimming stripped 0 bases from V and 4 bases from J, with 9 bases between. CDR3 protein: CASSEAQGGNEKLFF. CDR3 nucleotide sequence: TGTGCCAGCAGTGAAGCGCAGGGAGGTAATGAAAAACTGTTTTTT.